This entry lists 12 T cell receptor beta chains sequenced from one sample in a study of blood T cell repertoires in COVID-19. Produced via immunoSEQ multiplex PCR; TCRdb's table is partial and in-frame only. The sample contains roughly 250,000 clones, 82% of which appear only once. Sequenced: peripheral blood. The receptors here all came from an older woman with active or convalescent COVID-19.

V and J are TRBV30 and TRBJ1-5; 7 nucleotides line up with TRBD1. Germline V gives CDR1 GTSNPN, CDR2 SVGIG (reference sequence). The CDR3 length is 15 residues. Trimming cost V 2 bases and J 1 base; bases outside gene matches: 5. CDR3: CAWSTGASSNQPQHF. The CDR3 coding sequence is TGTGCCTGGAGTACAGGGGCTTCGAGCAATCAGCCCCAGCATTTT.

The CDR3 nucleotides read TGTGCCATCAGTCGACAGTCCCAAGAGACCCAGTACTTC. Its protein is CAISRQSQETQYF. This chain joins TRBV10-3 and TRBJ2-5; TRBD1 might be the D (5 bases). Trimming removed 5 bases from V and 1 base from J, with 8 bases in between. CDR1 ENHRY and CDR2 SYGVKD come from the germline V gene. The CDR3 has 13 amino acids.

The chain employs TRBV7-7 and TRBJ2-5, with 8 bases matching TRBD1. The length of the CDR3 is 15 residues. Trimming removed 3 bases from V and 5 bases from J; junction bases left unmatched: 8. Looked up from germline, CDR1 is SSHAT and CDR2 is FNYEAQ (reference sequence). DNA for the CDR3: TGTGCCAGCAGCTTTGGGCAGGGGGCAGGGGAGACCCAGTACTTC. Translating gives CASSFGQGAGETQYF.

This clone was seen only a few times. DNA of the CDR3: TGTGCCAGCAGTTACGCTAGTTCTAAAAACATTCAGTACTTC. As protein: CASSYASSKNIQYF. The chain is built from TRBV6-5 and TRBJ2-4; D is ambiguous. With 2 bases removed from V and 4 bases from J, the gap between germline ends came to 9 bases. Germline V CDR1 and CDR2: MNHEY, SVGAGI. This CDR3 spans 14 amino acids.

This sequence joins TRBV7-2 and TRBJ2-2; 9 nucleotides match TRBD2. The V and J ends lost 5 bases and 6 bases, in that order; junction bases with no gene match: 7. The germline V gene encodes CDR1 SGHTA and CDR2 FQGNSA. This CDR3 contains 15 residues. The CDR3 sequence: CASSTWTSASGELFF. CDR3 DNA sequence: TGTGCCAGCAGCACTTGGACTAGCGCCTCCGGGGAGCTGTTTTTT.

CDR3: CASRRDRRPYEQYF. CDR3 in DNA: TGTGCCAGCAGAAGGGACAGGCGTCCCTACGAGCAGTACTTC. The rearrangement links TRBV2 to TRBJ2-7; TRBD1 matches 8 bases. Germline CDR1 is SNHLY and CDR2 is FYNNEI. This CDR3 is 14 amino acids long. The ends lost 6 bases at V and 2 bases at J; junction bases unmatched: 6.

J is TRBJ1-2 and V is TRBV19; 7 nucleotides agree with TRBD1. Trimming took 5 bases from V and 6 from J; bases not matched to a gene: 6. This CDR3 region has 13 residues. CDR1 LNHDA and CDR2 SQIVND come from the germline V gene (reference sequence). The CDR3 region has the DNA TGTGCCAGTAGTGAGGGACAGATGGATGGCTACACCTTC. Translation gives CASSEGQMDGYTF. Complete variable domain (other parts from reference TRBV19 and TRBJ1-2): DGGITQSPKYLFRKEGQNVTLSCEQNLNHDAMYWYRQDPGQGLRLIYYSQIVNDFQKGDIAEGYSVSREKKESFPLTVTSAQKNPTAFYLCASSEGQMDGYTFGSGTRLTVV.

The chain combines TRBV19 with TRBJ1-1; D possibly corresponds to TRBD1 (6 bases). The germline V gene encodes CDR1 LNHDA and CDR2 SQIVND (reference sequence). Trimming left V 5 bases short and J 2 bases short, with 12 bases between. This CDR3 has 14 amino acids. CDR3 sequence: CASSGWTVNTEAFF. For the CDR3, the DNA is TGTGCCAGTAGTGGGTGGACAGTCAACACTGAAGCTTTCTTT.

This chain uses TRBV29-1 with TRBJ1-2; the D gene is possibly TRBD1 (5 bases). The length of the CDR3 is 15 residues. CDR1 and CDR2 from the germline V gene are SQVTM and ANQGSEA. Deletions cut 5 bases from V and 0 bases from J, with 16 bases between. In nucleotides, the CDR3 is TGCAGCGTTAGGGCAGGGATTTCGGCTAACTATGGCTACACCTTC. Translation gives CSVRAGISANYGYTF.

The chain couples TRBV28 to TRBJ1-2, with D maybe TRBD1 (5 bases). This CDR3 spans 12 amino acids. CDR1 and CDR2 (germline): MDHEN, SYDVKM. The V end was cut by 4 bases, the J end by 4 bases, with 7 bases between. This CDR3 reads CASSWGGYGYTF. As DNA, the CDR3 is TGTGCCAGCAGTTGGGGCGGCTATGGCTACACCTTC.

The chain employs TRBV7-9 and TRBJ2-2; 8 bases are a match to TRBD1. Trimming cost V 4 bases and J 2 bases; bases outside gene matches: 3. CDR1 SEHNR and CDR2 FQNEAQ come from the germline V gene (reference sequence). The CDR3 is made up of 15 amino acids. CDR3 DNA: TGTGCCAGCAGCTCGGACAGGGACAACACCGGGGAGCTGTTTTTT. Its protein product is CASSSDRDNTGELFF.

The chain recombines TRBV30 with TRBJ1-2; no firm D call. This CDR3 has 13 residues. Trimming shortened V by 2 bases and J by 3 bases, and 10 bases separated the two germline ends. CDR1 and CDR2 (germline): GTSNPN, SVGIG (reference sequence). This CDR3 reads CAWSPHMDYGYTF. The DNA for the CDR3 is TGTGCCTGGAGTCCGCACATGGACTATGGCTACACCTTC.